Detailed here is one T cell receptor beta chain. This clone was observed once. Its antigen is not yet known. The record has no base qualities; no much larger clone is one base away. The sample is drawn from a study of blood T cell repertoires in COVID-19 (dated by TCRdb to the early 2020s). For context, the study as a whole: The collaborator samples originated in the United States, Italy and Spain and spanned the acute and convalescent phases of COVID-19. Deeply sampled blood TCRbeta repertoires from subjects exposed to, actively infected with, or recovered from COVID-19 were included in the dataset. Nearly every sample came with metadata listing a de-identified subject ID, COVID-19 status, age in years and sex. The prospective study material was composed of cDNA or gDNA derived from T cells, B-cell-depleted T cells, or PBMCs. The repertoires were released in a freely available public database meant as a resource for research on the immune response to SARS-CoV-2. Samples were obtained from the ongoing ImmuneRACE study (first 160 participants) and from roughly 1,300 subjects provided by 6 global collaborators. HLA class I and class II types, where available, came from metadata supplied by the sample provider rather than from assay-based typing.

V is shortened by 2 bases, J by 6 bases, and the region joining them spans 12 bases. Measured from the cysteine to the phenylalanine, the CDR3 is 15 residues long. Only the CDR3 part of the read is kept: 45 bases, read in frame from the first base. CDR1 SGHTS and CDR2 YDEGEE are derived from the germline V gene. Each collaborating institution followed its own protocols to collect whole blood in K2EDTA tubes. For TCRbeta analysis, collaborator samples were shipped as frozen whole blood, as isolated PBMCs, or as DNA extracted from either sample type. TCRbeta CDR3 regions were amplified from genomic DNA using the immunoSEQ Assay, a bias-controlled multiplex PCR. The study's own analysis went as follows. Nucleated cell counts per sample were estimated from amplification of reference gene primers within the assay. Sequence reads were collapsed and filtered to measure the absolute abundance of every unique TCRbeta CDR3 rearrangement. Productive Simpson clonality was computed per sample as the square root of Simpson's diversity index over productive rearrangements. TCRdb obtained this table from immuneACCESS and retained in-frame rearrangements with V and J assigned. These tables miss some clones; where compared with another copy, unresolved V genes account for less than half of the shortfall, and the remainder is unexplained. Clonal size and the V and J genes are those of that table, whereas D and trimming came from the DNA. This sample is represented by roughly 350,000 clones; 85% of them were singletons. Roughly 3.6% of the sample rests with the top ten.

On the study overall, not on this receptor specifically: The quantity of clinical and demographic metadata differed by source and by participant and was supplied without curation.

The chain is made from TRBV5-8 and TRBJ1-6; TRBD1 is possibly the D segment (5 matching bases). This sequence originates from a woman between 18 and 29 years old with acute or convalescent COVID-19. The specimen sequenced was peripheral blood. The CDR3: CASSFTRGGNSPLHF. The nucleotide sequence reads TGTGCCAGCAGCTTCACCCGGGGGGGTAATTCACCCCTCCACTTT. Full variable domain (CDR3 extended with the reference TRBV5-8 and TRBJ1-6 proteins): EAGVTQSPTHLIKTRGQQATLRCSPISGHTSVYWYQQALGLGLQFLLWYDEGEERNRGNFPPRFSGRQFPNYSSELNVNALELEDSALYLCASSFTRGGNSPLHFGNGTRLTVT.